Listed below are T cell receptor beta chains from one sample, sequenced in a study of cytomegalovirus exposure and HLA in healthy donors. Profiling relied on immunoSEQ multiplex PCR, and the TCRdb table lists in-frame clones only, not all of them. The sample has about 120,000 clones, about three quarters seen once. Sequenced input: PBMCs. These receptors were collected from a woman aged 30 to 39 in good health and CMV-seropositive. The conserved cysteine and the conserved F or W are not part of the CDR3 here. D genes are given only for firm matches.

j_call v_call d_call cdr3_aa
TRBJ1-5 TRBV5-5 TRBD1 ASRPTGALMPQH
TRBJ1-1 TRBV28 NA ASSSPRGMNTEAF
TRBJ2-2 TRBV28 NA ASQATWSTGELF
TRBJ1-1 TRBV7-9 NA SSSRDLVDTEAF
TRBJ2-7 TRBV15 NA ATSGGTFSYEQY
TRBJ2-2 TRBV5-1 NA ASSLKQGDTGELF
TRBJ2-5 TRBV2 TRBD2 ASSVWLAGQETQY
TRBJ2-6 TRBV6-4 TRBD1 ASSPSGTGAPGANVLT
TRBJ2-1 TRBV29-1 TRBD2 SVGSSGGLPDEQF
TRBJ2-7 TRBV4-3 NA ASSPGGLMGREQY
TRBJ1-2 TRBV28 NA ASLQGNYGYT
TRBJ1-2 TRBV5-4 NA ASSLAPKDSYGYT
TRBJ2-1 TRBV19 TRBD2 ASNLAGAAYNEQF